This T cell receptor beta chain came from a study of blood T cell repertoires in COVID-19. Study-level background: Acute and convalescent COVID-19 samples came from the United States, Italy and Spain. The cDNA or gDNA used as material had been derived from T cells, B-cell-depleted T cells, or PBMCs.

Clones were sequenced by immunoSEQ multiplex PCR, and TCRdb holds only the in-frame ones, with some missing. Of some 230,000 clones in the sample, 86% were seen once. The CDR3 spans 12 residues. Germline V lookup: CDR1 LNHDA, CDR2 SQIVND (reference sequence). Trimming cost V 10 bases and J 2 bases; bases outside gene matches: 2. The sample taken for sequencing was peripheral blood. The chain joins TRBV19 to TRBJ1-2, with 9 bases aligning to TRBD1. This TCR derives from a man aged 25 to 45 who had recovered from COVID-19. The CDR3 sequence is CATGTGNYGYTF. In DNA form, the CDR3 reads TGTGCCACAGGGACAGGGAACTATGGCTACACCTTC.